The rows below give T cell receptor beta chains drawn from one sample of a study of T cells in Graves' hyperthyroidism and ophthalmopathy. From the multiplex PCR reads, TCRdb called clonotypes with MiXCR, one entry per CDR3 protein. The sample consists of hundreds of thousands of distinct CDR3 sequences, over 35% of them appearing once. The sequenced sample was blood. These receptors originate from a man aged 18 to 30 with Graves' hyperthyroidism. CDR3s include the opening cysteine and the closing phenylalanine or tryptophan. D genes are given only for firm matches. Where a row states a size, it is once, few, many or the class of an expanded clone; other rows omit it.

CDR3	DNA	D	V	size	J
CSARDSGGSFYEQYF	TGCAGTGCTAGAGATTCTGGAGGGAGCTTCTACGAGCAGTACTTC	.	TRBV20-1	.	TRBJ2-7
CSARAGTSQDPHF	TGCAGTGCTAGAGCTGGGACATCTCAAGATCCACATTTT	.	TRBV20-1	.	TRBJ1-5
CASSRHGPTEAFF	TGTGCCAGCAGTCGACACGGTCCCACTGAAGCTTTCTTT	.	TRBV12-3/TRBV12-4	few	TRBJ1-1
CASSVAGESPLHF	TGTGCCAGCAGCGTAGCCGGGGAATCACCCCTCCACTTT	.	TRBV9	many	TRBJ1-6
CAISAPDRAF	TGTGCCATCAGTGCCCCCGACAGGGCTTTT	TRBD1	TRBV10-3	.	TRBJ1-4
CASSTGTGTTGELFF	TGTGCCAGCAGTACCGGGACAGGCACCACCGGGGAGCTGTTTTTT	TRBD1	TRBV6-5	few	TRBJ2-2
CSAIAGEETQYF	TGCAGTGCTATCGCAGGGGAAGAGACCCAGTACTTC	.	TRBV20-1	few	TRBJ2-5
CASSLTTGGEQYF	TGTGCTAGCAGCTTAACGACAGGGGGCGAGCAGTACTTC	TRBD1	TRBV7-7	many	TRBJ2-7
CASSPDVGTQYF	TGTGCCAGCAGTCCCGACGTTGGGACCCAGTACTTC	.	TRBV19	few	TRBJ2-5
CASSLLGPGEHYGYTF	TGTGCCAGCAGCTTATTGGGCCCAGGGGAGCACTATGGCTACACCTTC	.	TRBV7-9	few	TRBJ1-2
CASSVDGQPGYGYTF	TGTGCCAGCAGCGTAGATGGTCAGCCCGGCTATGGCTACACCTTC	.	TRBV9	many	TRBJ1-2
CASSQGFAAGEKLFF	TGCGCCAGCAGCCAAGGATTCGCCGCTGGGGAAAAACTGTTTTTT	.	TRBV4-1	.	TRBJ1-4
CATGTGRVGNQPQHF	TGTGCCACCGGGACAGGGAGGGTCGGGAATCAGCCCCAGCATTTT	TRBD1	TRBV10-3	.	TRBJ1-5
CASKKDAPNTEAFF	TGTGCCAGCAAGAAGGATGCCCCGAACACTGAAGCTTTCTTT	.	TRBV25-1	.	TRBJ1-1
CSVRAASGLFTDTQYF	TGCAGCGTTCGTGCCGCTAGCGGACTTTTCACAGATACGCAGTATTTT	TRBD2	TRBV29-1	.	TRBJ2-3
CASSTSPNTIYF	TGTGCCAGTAGTACTTCCCCAAACACCATATATTTT	.	TRBV19	many	TRBJ1-3
CSSQGLADQETQYF	TGCAGCAGCCAAGGACTAGCGGATCAAGAGACCCAGTACTTC	TRBD2	TRBV29-1	.	TRBJ2-5
CASSATTGGAEQYF	TGTGCCAGTAGTGCTACGACAGGGGGCGCCGAGCAGTACTTC	TRBD1	TRBV19	.	TRBJ2-7
CASSYEATEAFF	TGTGCCAGCAGCTACGAGGCCACTGAAGCTTTCTTT	.	TRBV7-9	many	TRBJ1-1
CASSQGNSGDEQYF	TGTGCCAGCAGCCAAGGGAACAGCGGGGACGAGCAGTACTTC	TRBD2	TRBV12-3/TRBV12-4	.	TRBJ2-7
CASSVTGGLSVNTEAF	TGTGCCAGCAGTGTCACGGGGGGTCTGTCCGTGAACACTGAAGCTTTC	TRBD2	TRBV2	.	TRBJ2-6
CASSDRGDNYGYTF	TGCGCCAGCAGTGACCGTGGGGACAACTATGGCTACACCTTC	.	TRBV10-2	.	TRBJ1-2
CATRPGGAGQPQHF	TGTGCCACCAGACCAGGGGGCGCAGGGCAGCCCCAGCATTTT	TRBD1	TRBV15	many	TRBJ1-5
CASMGTGGNQPQHF	TGTGCCAGCATGGGGACAGGGGGCAATCAGCCCCAGCATTTT	TRBD1	TRBV2	many	TRBJ1-5
CASSPGQIKETQYF	TGTGCCAGCAGCCCCGGACAGATTAAAGAGACCCAGTACTTC	.	TRBV7-9	.	TRBJ2-5
CSARATGGRLTNEKLFF	TGCAGTGCTAGAGCTACGGGGGGGAGGTTGACTAATGAAAAACTGTTTTTT	.	TRBV20-1	.	TRBJ1-4
CASSLGTTPRETQCF	TGTGCCAGCAGCCTCGGGACTACTCCCCGAGAGACCCAGTGCTTC	TRBD2	TRBV11-1	once	TRBJ2-5
CASSEFVGGTDYGYTF	TGTGCCAGCAGTGAATTTGTAGGCGGGACGGACTATGGCTACACCTTC	.	TRBV25-1	once	TRBJ1-2
CSARESGDFGANVLTF	TGCAGTGCTAGAGAGTCCGGGGACTTTGGGGCCAACGTCCTGACTTTC	.	TRBV20-1	.	TRBJ2-6
CSARGQAYEQYF	TGCAGTGCTAGAGGACAGGCCTACGAGCAGTACTTC	.	TRBV20-1	many	TRBJ2-7
CASSQDEGINTEAFF	TGCGCCAGCAGCCAAGATGAGGGAATAAACACTGAAGCTTTCTTT	.	TRBV4-1	once	TRBJ1-1
CSARERDRSYLYEQYF	TGCAGTGCTAGAGAAAGGGACAGGAGCTATCTCTACGAGCAGTACTTC	TRBD1	TRBV20-1	few	TRBJ2-7
CASMKVRGTEAFF	TGTGCCAGCATGAAGGTCCGGGGGACTGAAGCTTTCTTT	.	TRBV12-3/TRBV12-4	.	TRBJ1-1
CASSILAGEYEQYF	TGTGCCAGTAGTATACTAGCGGGGGAATACGAGCAGTACTTC	TRBD2	TRBV19	few	TRBJ2-7
CSCPSGGATYQETQYF	TGCAGTTGCCCTAGCGGGGGGGCTACCTATCAAGAGACCCAGTACTTC	TRBD2	TRBV20-1	.	TRBJ2-5
CASSQAGSSYEQYF	TGTGCTAGCAGCCAGGCGGGGAGCTCCTACGAGCAGTACTTC	.	TRBV7-7	many	TRBJ2-7
CASRYGGAPHEKLFF	TGTGCCAGCAGATATGGGGGGGCACCCCATGAAAAACTGTTTTTT	.	TRBV7-9	.	TRBJ1-4
CASSISFGHPDSYEQYF	TGTGCCAGTAGTATAAGTTTCGGACATCCGGACTCCTACGAGCAGTACTTC	.	TRBV19	.	TRBJ2-7
CASRLRDRATQPQHF	TGTGCCAGCAGACTTAGGGACAGGGCGACACAGCCCCAGCATTTT	TRBD1	TRBV2	few	TRBJ1-5
CASGLVLTGDSNQPQHF	TGTGCTAGTGGTTTGGTACTTACAGGCGATAGCAATCAGCCCCAGCATTTT	.	TRBV12-5	.	TRBJ1-5
CASSVAQGLLGYTF	TGTGCCAGCAGTGTTGCCCAGGGCCTCCTAGGCTACACCTTC	.	TRBV10-3	.	TRBJ1-2
CSAALAGGPTYEQYF	TGCAGTGCCGCGTTAGCGGGAGGGCCAACCTACGAGCAGTACTTC	TRBD2	TRBV20-1	few	TRBJ2-7
CASSFRPDRARAGANVLTF	TGTGCCAGCAGCTTTCGGCCGGACAGGGCAAGGGCTGGGGCCAACGTCCTGACTTTC	TRBD1	TRBV7-2	many	TRBJ2-6
CASSSTGFAGELFF	TGCGCCAGCAGCTCTACAGGGTTCGCCGGGGAGCTGTTTTTT	.	TRBV5-1	.	TRBJ2-2
CAISGLGTGAYEQYF	TGTGCCATCAGTGGGCTCGGGACAGGGGCTTACGAGCAGTACTTC	TRBD1	TRBV10-3	.	TRBJ2-7